This TCR beta chain was sequenced during a study of blood T cell repertoires in COVID-19. For the study at large: Collection of acute and convalescent COVID-19 samples took place in the United States, Italy and Spain.

This clone was picked up one time. The method was immunoSEQ multiplex PCR; TCRdb's version includes in-frame clones alone and lacks a portion of them. This table holds roughly 120,000 clones, roughly 90% found once. The V segment lost 3 bases and the J segment 6 bases; nucleotides outside the gene matches: 8. The length of the CDR3 is 15 residues. Germline V CDR1 and CDR2: ENHRY, SYGVKD. Sequenced: peripheral blood. This TCR was sampled from a human donor in a cohort sampled during active COVID-19. The chain is built from TRBV10-3 and TRBJ1-1; 9 bases agree with TRBD1. Here the CDR3 DNA reads TGTGCCATCAGTGACCCTGGACAGGGGAGGGCTGAAGCTTTCTTT. Its protein product is CAISDPGQGRAEAFF.